A selection of T cell receptor beta chains follows, all from one sample in a study of OX40 agonist ivuxolimab in advanced cancers. Generated by immunoSEQ multiplex PCR, the TCRdb table keeps only in-frame clones and is missing some. The sample records 65,000 to 95,000 clones, 91% being singletons. This specimen consisted of CD4+ or CD8+ T cells sorted from blood, obtained in a trial of the OX40 agonist ivuxolimab. These receptors originate from an adult with an advanced solid tumor such as melanoma, head and neck, liver or kidney cancer. The CDR3 runs from the conserved cysteine through the conserved F or W. D genes are given only for firm matches. Size values are once, few and many counts, or a class for expanded clones, and some rows have none.

j_gene: TRBJ1-4
abundance: .
d_gene: TRBD1
v_gene: TRBV2
CDR3aa: CASRGGTGGLEKLFF
CDR3nt: TGTGCCAGCAGGGGCGGGACAGGGGGACTTGAAAAACTGTTTTTT

j_gene: TRBJ2-7
abundance: .
d_gene: TRBD1
v_gene: TRBV4-1
CDR3aa: CASSQVALSLRQGVSYEQYF
CDR3nt: TGCGCCAGCAGCCAGGTTGCATTATCGTTGAGACAGGGGGTTTCCTACGAGCAGTACTTC

j_gene: TRBJ2-5
abundance: .
d_gene: .
v_gene: TRBV5-1
CDR3aa: CASRTRTAQETQYF
CDR3nt: TGCGCCAGCCGCACCAGGACAGCTCAAGAGACCCAGTACTTC

j_gene: TRBJ2-3
abundance: .
d_gene: .
v_gene: TRBV14
CDR3aa: CASSQDRAGGVSDTQYF
CDR3nt: TGTGCCAGCAGCCAAGATCGCGCCGGGGGAGTTTCAGATACGCAGTATTTT

j_gene: TRBJ1-1
abundance: once
d_gene: .
v_gene: TRBV7-6
CDR3aa: CASSLAGRNTEAFF
CDR3nt: TGTGCCAGCAGCTTAGCCGGAAGGAACACTGAAGCTTTCTTT

j_gene: TRBJ1-2
abundance: .
d_gene: .
v_gene: TRBV28
CDR3aa: CASSPAYGYTF
CDR3nt: TGTGCCAGCAGTCCCGCGTATGGCTACACCTTC

j_gene: TRBJ2-7
abundance: .
d_gene: TRBD2
v_gene: TRBV2
CDR3aa: CASSDRLAGNYEQYF
CDR3nt: TGTGCCAGCAGTGATAGGCTAGCGGGAAACTACGAGCAGTACTTC

j_gene: TRBJ2-2
abundance: .
d_gene: .
v_gene: TRBV7-9
CDR3aa: CASSFPLNTGELFF
CDR3nt: TGTGCCAGCAGCTTCCCCCTGAACACCGGGGAGCTGTTTTTT

j_gene: TRBJ2-7
abundance: .
d_gene: .
v_gene: TRBV5-8
CDR3aa: CASSLGWSSYEQYF
CDR3nt: TGTGCCAGCAGCTTGGGTTGGAGCTCCTACGAGCAGTACTTC

j_gene: TRBJ2-2
abundance: .
d_gene: .
v_gene: TRBV7-3
CDR3aa: CASSSWGNRNTGELFF
CDR3nt: TGTGCCAGCAGCAGCTGGGGGAATCGGAACACCGGGGAGCTGTTTTTT

j_gene: TRBJ2-2
abundance: .
d_gene: .
v_gene: TRBV11-2
CDR3aa: CASSLVGIATGELFF
CDR3nt: TGTGCCAGCAGCTTAGTAGGCATAGCCACCGGGGAGCTGTTTTTT

j_gene: TRBJ2-7
abundance: .
d_gene: .
v_gene: TRBV5-6
CDR3aa: CASSLEGLVQYF
CDR3nt: TGTGCCAGCAGCTTGGAAGGGTTGGTGCAGTACTTC

j_gene: TRBJ2-2
abundance: .
d_gene: .
v_gene: TRBV27
CDR3aa: CASSVRERGNTGELFF
CDR3nt: TGTGCCAGCAGTGTCAGGGAGAGGGGGAACACCGGGGAGCTGTTTTTT

j_gene: TRBJ1-2
abundance: once
d_gene: .
v_gene: TRBV28
CDR3aa: CASKPAQDTPSHGYTF
CDR3nt: TGTGCCAGCAAACCAGCCCAGGACACCCCGAGTCATGGCTACACCTTC

j_gene: TRBJ1-4
abundance: .
d_gene: .
v_gene: TRBV28
CDR3aa: CASSAPGWDEKLFF
CDR3nt: TGTGCCAGCAGTGCCCCCGGTTGGGATGAAAAACTGTTTTTT

j_gene: TRBJ2-2
abundance: .
d_gene: .
v_gene: TRBV11-2
CDR3aa: CASSLAGNTGELFF
CDR3nt: TGTGCCAGCAGCTTAGCAGGGAACACCGGGGAGCTGTTTTTT

j_gene: TRBJ2-7
abundance: .
d_gene: TRBD1
v_gene: TRBV25-1
CDR3aa: CASRSDRAPYEQYF
CDR3nt: TGTGCCAGCAGATCAGACAGGGCCCCCTACGAGCAGTACTTC

j_gene: TRBJ1-5
abundance: .
d_gene: .
v_gene: TRBV5-4
CDR3aa: CASPGNGGNQPQHF
CDR3nt: TGTGCCAGCCCAGGTAATGGTGGCAATCAGCCCCAGCATTTT

j_gene: TRBJ2-5
abundance: .
d_gene: TRBD2
v_gene: TRBV5-3
CDR3aa: CARRGTRAGVEETQYF
CDR3nt: TGTGCCAGAAGAGGAACAAGGGCGGGAGTAGAAGAGACCCAGTACTTC

j_gene: TRBJ2-3
abundance: .
d_gene: TRBD2
v_gene: TRBV5-4
CDR3aa: CASSLDSSGGTDTQYF
CDR3nt: TGTGCCAGCAGCTTGGATTCTAGCGGGGGTACAGATACGCAGTATTTT

j_gene: TRBJ2-7
abundance: .
d_gene: .
v_gene: TRBV2
CDR3aa: CASRRDSSYEQYF
CDR3nt: TGTGCCAGCAGACGGGACTCGAGCTACGAGCAGTACTTC

j_gene: TRBJ2-7
abundance: .
d_gene: TRBD2
v_gene: TRBV5-4
CDR3aa: CASSQLAGFDEQYF
CDR3nt: TGTGCCAGCAGCCAACTAGCGGGATTTGACGAGCAGTACTTC

j_gene: TRBJ2-5
abundance: .
d_gene: .
v_gene: TRBV6-5
CDR3aa: CASRDNLGETQYF
CDR3nt: TGTGCCAGCAGGGATAACCTCGGGGAGACCCAGTACTTC

j_gene: TRBJ2-7
abundance: .
d_gene: TRBD2
v_gene: TRBV7-2
CDR3aa: CASSLASGRAGGYEQYF
CDR3nt: TGTGCCAGCAGCTTAGCGTCCGGGAGGGCCGGGGGCTACGAGCAGTACTTC

j_gene: TRBJ2-3
abundance: .
d_gene: TRBD2
v_gene: TRBV5-1
CDR3aa: CASSLTLAGGPEGTDTQYF
CDR3nt: TGCGCCAGCAGCTTGACACTAGCGGGAGGGCCCGAAGGCACAGATACGCAGTATTTT

j_gene: TRBJ2-7
abundance: .
d_gene: .
v_gene: TRBV6-1
CDR3aa: CASSEEHLYEQYF
CDR3nt: TGTGCCAGCAGTGAAGAGCATTTATACGAGCAGTACTTC

j_gene: TRBJ2-7
abundance: .
d_gene: .
v_gene: TRBV6-1
CDR3aa: CASSRDFYEQYF
CDR3nt: TGTGCCAGCAGTAGGGATTTCTACGAGCAGTACTTC

j_gene: TRBJ1-2
abundance: once
d_gene: .
v_gene: TRBV10-3
CDR3aa: CAISHPGGPGYTF
CDR3nt: TGTGCCATCAGCCACCCGGGGGGGCCCGGCTACACCTTC

j_gene: TRBJ1-3
abundance: .
d_gene: .
v_gene: TRBV5-4
CDR3aa: CASSLGTPASGNTIYF
CDR3nt: TGTGCCAGCAGCTTGGGGACACCCGCCTCTGGAAACACCATATATTTT

j_gene: TRBJ2-5
abundance: .
d_gene: TRBD2
v_gene: TRBV7-9
CDR3aa: CASSPLGLAGETQYF
CDR3nt: TGTGCCAGCAGCCCCCTTGGACTAGCGGGTGAGACCCAGTACTTC

j_gene: TRBJ2-7
abundance: few
d_gene: .
v_gene: TRBV10-3
CDR3aa: CAIRDFYEQYF
CDR3nt: TGTGCCATCAGGGATTTCTACGAGCAGTACTTC

j_gene: TRBJ2-1
abundance: once
d_gene: .
v_gene: TRBV6-5
CDR3aa: CASSFDRLGNEQFF
CDR3nt: TGTGCCAGCAGTTTTGACCGGCTCGGCAATGAGCAGTTCTTC

j_gene: TRBJ2-3
abundance: .
d_gene: TRBD2
v_gene: TRBV9
CDR3aa: CASSARSGVSTDTQYF
CDR3nt: TGTGCCAGCAGCGCCCGTAGCGGGGTTAGCACAGATACGCAGTATTTT

j_gene: TRBJ2-3
abundance: .
d_gene: TRBD2
v_gene: TRBV19
CDR3aa: CASSTTSGRTDTQYF
CDR3nt: TGTGCCAGTAGTACTACTAGCGGGAGGACAGATACGCAGTATTTT

j_gene: TRBJ1-2
abundance: .
d_gene: .
v_gene: TRBV14
CDR3aa: CASSQDPGQFYGYTF
CDR3nt: TGTGCCAGCAGCCAAGACCCCGGACAGTTCTATGGCTACACCTTC

j_gene: TRBJ2-5
abundance: .
d_gene: .
v_gene: TRBV11-2
CDR3aa: CASSFMGGETQYF
CDR3nt: TGTGCCAGCAGCTTCATGGGAGGAGAGACCCAGTACTTC

j_gene: TRBJ1-5
abundance: .
d_gene: .
v_gene: TRBV6-5
CDR3aa: CASSYRWQGGQPQHF
CDR3nt: TGTGCCAGCAGTTACCGTTGGCAGGGAGGACAGCCCCAGCATTTT

j_gene: TRBJ2-5
abundance: .
d_gene: TRBD2
v_gene: TRBV5-1
CDR3aa: CASSGAGGSQETQYF
CDR3nt: TGCGCCAGCAGCGGGGCCGGGGGGTCCCAAGAGACCCAGTACTTC

j_gene: TRBJ2-2
abundance: .
d_gene: TRBD2
v_gene: TRBV5-1
CDR3aa: CASSLAGTGELFF
CDR3nt: TGCGCCAGCAGTTTAGCGGGCACCGGGGAGCTGTTTTTT

j_gene: TRBJ2-1
abundance: .
d_gene: .
v_gene: TRBV5-1
CDR3aa: CASSLAQGVGNEQFF
CDR3nt: TGCGCCAGCAGCTTGGCACAAGGGGTGGGGAATGAGCAGTTCTTC

j_gene: TRBJ2-3
abundance: .
d_gene: .
v_gene: TRBV19
CDR3aa: CASSTRGVLDTQYF
CDR3nt: TGTGCCAGTAGTACCCGTGGGGTCCTGGATACGCAGTATTTT

j_gene: TRBJ1-2
abundance: .
d_gene: TRBD1
v_gene: TRBV28
CDR3aa: CASSLPPGQGTYGYTF
CDR3nt: TGTGCCAGCAGTTTGCCTCCGGGACAGGGGACCTATGGCTACACCTTC

j_gene: TRBJ2-1
abundance: .
d_gene: TRBD2
v_gene: TRBV7-9
CDR3aa: CASSSGGNEQFF
CDR3nt: TGTGCCAGCAGCTCGGGGGGCAATGAGCAGTTCTTC

j_gene: TRBJ2-1
abundance: .
d_gene: TRBD2
v_gene: TRBV30
CDR3aa: CAWRGLAGGPWYNEQFF
CDR3nt: TGTGCCTGGAGGGGTCTAGCGGGAGGGCCCTGGTACAATGAGCAGTTCTTC

j_gene: TRBJ1-6
abundance: once
d_gene: .
v_gene: TRBV5-6
CDR3aa: CASSFRQSNSPLHF
CDR3nt: TGTGCCAGCAGCTTTCGTCAGTCTAATTCACCCCTCCACTTT

j_gene: TRBJ1-1
abundance: .
d_gene: .
v_gene: TRBV2
CDR3aa: CASSAGFSRAFF
CDR3nt: TGTGCCAGCAGTGCTGGGTTTTCGAGGGCTTTCTTT

j_gene: TRBJ1-2
abundance: .
d_gene: .
v_gene: TRBV29-1
CDR3aa: CSVAGVGYTF
CDR3nt: TGCAGCGTGGCCGGAGTTGGCTACACCTTC

j_gene: TRBJ2-5
abundance: .
d_gene: .
v_gene: TRBV4-2
CDR3aa: CASSNLWGYRETQYF
CDR3nt: TGTGCCAGCAGCAACCTCTGGGGGTATCGGGAGACCCAGTACTTC

j_gene: TRBJ2-7
abundance: .
d_gene: .
v_gene: TRBV28
CDR3aa: CASTGQPVKQYF
CDR3nt: TGTGCCAGCACCGGGCAGCCTGTCAAGCAGTACTTC

j_gene: TRBJ2-2
abundance: .
d_gene: TRBD2
v_gene: TRBV28
CDR3aa: CASSLAGVQTGELFF
CDR3nt: TGTGCCAGCAGTTTGGCGGGAGTACAAACCGGGGAGCTGTTTTTT

j_gene: TRBJ1-1
abundance: .
d_gene: .
v_gene: TRBV19
CDR3aa: CASSLQGGGHTEAFF
CDR3nt: TGTGCCAGTAGTCTCCAAGGGGGGGGACACACTGAAGCTTTCTTT

j_gene: TRBJ1-1
abundance: once
d_gene: .
v_gene: TRBV6-1
CDR3aa: CASSELRRTEAFF
CDR3nt: TGTGCCAGCAGTGAACTTAGGAGGACTGAAGCTTTCTTT

j_gene: TRBJ2-7
abundance: .
d_gene: .
v_gene: TRBV5-1
CDR3aa: CASSLEISGEQYF
CDR3nt: TGCGCCAGCAGCTTGGAGATCTCAGGCGAGCAGTACTTC

j_gene: TRBJ1-1
abundance: .
d_gene: TRBD1
v_gene: TRBV6-5
CDR3aa: CASETQGAGAFF
CDR3nt: TGTGCCAGCGAAACTCAGGGGGCGGGAGCTTTCTTT

j_gene: TRBJ1-6
abundance: .
d_gene: .
v_gene: TRBV5-4
CDR3aa: CASSLEGGSSPLHF
CDR3nt: TGTGCCAGCAGCTTGGAAGGAGGGAGTTCACCCCTCCACTTT

j_gene: TRBJ2-3
abundance: .
d_gene: .
v_gene: TRBV7-2
CDR3aa: CASSLRGATDTQYF
CDR3nt: TGTGCCAGCAGCTTAAGGGGGGCCACAGATACGCAGTATTTT